This T cell receptor beta chain was obtained from a study of beta chain features in type 1 diabetes. The length of the CDR3 is 14 residues. In germline, CDR1 is SGHTA, CDR2 FQGNSA. The V gene end was trimmed by 3 bases and the J gene end by 6 bases; junction bases not matched to a gene: 4. Reverse transcribing all isolated RNA meant expressed TCRB transcripts were sequenced. The method was immunoSEQ multiplex PCR; TCRdb's version includes in-frame clones alone and lacks a portion of them. Of about 350,000 clones in the sample, around a fifth were seen once. The sequenced material came from naive CD4+ T cells from blood. The V call is TRBV7-2, the J call TRBJ2-1, with 8 bases that match TRBD2. This sequence originates from a woman younger than 35 in good health. The CDR3 region has the DNA TGTGCCAGCAGCTTTGGGACTAGAGGCAATGAGCAGTTCTTC. Its protein is CASSFGTRGNEQFF.